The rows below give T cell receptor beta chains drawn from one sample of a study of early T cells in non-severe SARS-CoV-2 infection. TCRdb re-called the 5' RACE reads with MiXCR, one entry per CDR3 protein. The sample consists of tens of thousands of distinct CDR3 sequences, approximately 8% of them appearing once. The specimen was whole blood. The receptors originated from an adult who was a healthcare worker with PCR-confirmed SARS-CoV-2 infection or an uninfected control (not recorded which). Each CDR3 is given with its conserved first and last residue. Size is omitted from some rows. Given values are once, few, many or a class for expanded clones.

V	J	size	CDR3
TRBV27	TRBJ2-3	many	CASSLSRGLARRADTQYF
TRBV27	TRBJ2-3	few	CASSLSKASDTQYF
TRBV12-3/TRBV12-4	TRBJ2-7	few	CASRYGTGGLEQYF
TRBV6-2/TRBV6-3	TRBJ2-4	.	CANSQTSGSPLAKNIQYF
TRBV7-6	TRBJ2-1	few	CASSLGASGGAYNEQFF
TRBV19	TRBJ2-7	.	CASSTLDGTYEQYF
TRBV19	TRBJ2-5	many	CASSIGQGRKTQYF
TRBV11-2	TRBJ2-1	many	CASSGRTRNEQFF
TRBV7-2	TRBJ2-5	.	CASSPLAGAPETQYF
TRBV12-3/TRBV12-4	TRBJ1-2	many	CASSSSGRSNYGYTF
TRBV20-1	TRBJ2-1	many	CSAPRRMGNEQFF
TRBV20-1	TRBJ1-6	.	CSAGKTGQYNSPLHF
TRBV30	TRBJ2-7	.	CAWTSGRYEQYF
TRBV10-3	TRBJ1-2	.	CAISDSSTRYVYGYTF
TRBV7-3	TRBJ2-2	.	CASSKFLGSGVNTGELFF
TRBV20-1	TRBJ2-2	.	CSASSRVVANTGELFF
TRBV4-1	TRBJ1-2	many	CASSQVSVYGYTF
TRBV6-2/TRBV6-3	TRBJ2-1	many	CASRVPGLAGAEQFF
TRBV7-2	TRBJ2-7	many	CASSLAGQSGVEQYF
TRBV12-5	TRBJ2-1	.	CASGFDNEQFF
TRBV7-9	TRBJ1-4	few	CASSLANEKLFF
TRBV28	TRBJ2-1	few	CASSRSPRNEQFF
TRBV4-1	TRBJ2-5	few	CASSHNEETQYF
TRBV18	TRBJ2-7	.	CASSPPLAKGGDEQYF
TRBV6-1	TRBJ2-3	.	CASRLTGSTDTQYF
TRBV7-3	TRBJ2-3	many	CASSLLGAKDTQYF
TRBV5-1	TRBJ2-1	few	CASSRSAGDNEQFF
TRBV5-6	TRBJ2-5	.	CASSLLGGETQYF
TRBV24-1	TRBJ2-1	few	CATSGGIGYNEQFF
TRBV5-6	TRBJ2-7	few	CASSRSLLAGSYEQYF
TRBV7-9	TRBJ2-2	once	CASSRTLGQNTGELFF
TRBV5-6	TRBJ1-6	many	CASSTRDRNNSPLHF
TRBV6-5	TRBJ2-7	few	CASSYTPGPLYEQYF
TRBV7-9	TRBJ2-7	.	CASSEPGQGSYEQYF
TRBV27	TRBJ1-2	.	CASSLGHPGTGYGYTF
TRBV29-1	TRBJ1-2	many	CSVEETALYGYTF
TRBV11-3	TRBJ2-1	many	CASSKQQGGNEQFF